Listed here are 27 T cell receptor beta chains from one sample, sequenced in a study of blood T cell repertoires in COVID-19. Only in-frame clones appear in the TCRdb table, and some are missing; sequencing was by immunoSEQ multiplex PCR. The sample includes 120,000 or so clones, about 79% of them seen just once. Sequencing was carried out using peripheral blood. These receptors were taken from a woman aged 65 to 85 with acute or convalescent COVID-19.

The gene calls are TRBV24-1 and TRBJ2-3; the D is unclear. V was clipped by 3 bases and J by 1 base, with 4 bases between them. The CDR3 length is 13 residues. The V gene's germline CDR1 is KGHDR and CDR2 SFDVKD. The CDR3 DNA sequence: TGTGCCACCAGTGATGAGGGCACAGATACGCAGTATTTT. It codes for CATSDEGTDTQYF.

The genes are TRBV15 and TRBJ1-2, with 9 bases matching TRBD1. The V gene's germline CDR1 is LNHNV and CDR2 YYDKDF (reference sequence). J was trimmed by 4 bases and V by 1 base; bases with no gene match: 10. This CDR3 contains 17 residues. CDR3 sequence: CATSRGRGTGSFYGYTF. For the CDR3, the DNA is TGTGCCACCAGCAGAGGGAGGGGGACAGGGAGTTTCTATGGCTACACCTTC.

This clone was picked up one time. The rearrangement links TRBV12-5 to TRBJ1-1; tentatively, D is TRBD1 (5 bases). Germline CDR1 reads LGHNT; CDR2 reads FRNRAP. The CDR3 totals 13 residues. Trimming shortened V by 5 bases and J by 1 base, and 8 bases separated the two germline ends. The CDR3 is CASGLDRNTEAFF. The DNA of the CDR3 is TGTGCTAGTGGTCTTGACAGGAACACTGAAGCTTTCTTT.

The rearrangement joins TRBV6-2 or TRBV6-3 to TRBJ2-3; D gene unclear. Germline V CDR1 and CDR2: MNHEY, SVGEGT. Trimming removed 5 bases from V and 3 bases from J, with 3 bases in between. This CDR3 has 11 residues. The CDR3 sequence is CASSVTDTQYF. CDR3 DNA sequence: TGTGCCAGCAGTGTAACAGATACGCAGTATTTT.

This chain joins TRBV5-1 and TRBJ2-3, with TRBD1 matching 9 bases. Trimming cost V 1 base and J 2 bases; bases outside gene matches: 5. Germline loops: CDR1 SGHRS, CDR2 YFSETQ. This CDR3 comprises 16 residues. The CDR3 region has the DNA TGCGCCAGCAGCTTGTCAGGGACAGGGCCCACAGATACGCAGTATTTT. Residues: CASSLSGTGPTDTQYF.

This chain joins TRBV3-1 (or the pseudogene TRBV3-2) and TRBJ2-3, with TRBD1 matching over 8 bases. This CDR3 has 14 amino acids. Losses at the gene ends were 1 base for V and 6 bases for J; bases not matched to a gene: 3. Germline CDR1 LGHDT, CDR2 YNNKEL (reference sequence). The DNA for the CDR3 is TGTGCCAGCAGCCAAGCATCAGGGGGCGATACGCAGTATTTT. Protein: CASSQASGGDTQYF.

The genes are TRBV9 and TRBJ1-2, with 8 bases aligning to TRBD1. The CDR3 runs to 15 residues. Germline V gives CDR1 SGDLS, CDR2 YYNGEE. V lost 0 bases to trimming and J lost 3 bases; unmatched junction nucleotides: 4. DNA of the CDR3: TGTGCCAGCAGCGTAGCGGTACAGGGGGACTATGGCTACACCTTC. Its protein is CASSVAVQGDYGYTF.

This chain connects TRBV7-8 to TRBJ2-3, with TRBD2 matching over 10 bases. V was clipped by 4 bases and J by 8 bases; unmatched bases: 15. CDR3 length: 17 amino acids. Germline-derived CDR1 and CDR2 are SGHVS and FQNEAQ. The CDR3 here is CASSSLGERGGRGTQYF. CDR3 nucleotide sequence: TGTGCCAGCAGCTCACTGGGCGAGCGGGGGGGCCGTGGTACGCAGTATTTT.

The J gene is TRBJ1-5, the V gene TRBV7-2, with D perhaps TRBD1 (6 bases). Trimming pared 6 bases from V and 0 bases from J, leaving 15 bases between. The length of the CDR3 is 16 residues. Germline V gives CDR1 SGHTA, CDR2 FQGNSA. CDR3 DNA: TGTGCCAGCAGTTCGGGGGGCTCCAATAGCAATCAGCCCCAGCATTTT. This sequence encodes CASSSGGSNSNQPQHF.

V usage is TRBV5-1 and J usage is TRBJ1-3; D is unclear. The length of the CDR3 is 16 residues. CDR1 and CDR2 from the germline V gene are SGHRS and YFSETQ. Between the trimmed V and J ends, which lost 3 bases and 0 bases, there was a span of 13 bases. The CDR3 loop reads CASSSGDTVSGNTIYF. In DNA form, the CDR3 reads TGCGCCAGCAGCTCGGGAGACACCGTCTCTGGAAACACCATATATTTT.

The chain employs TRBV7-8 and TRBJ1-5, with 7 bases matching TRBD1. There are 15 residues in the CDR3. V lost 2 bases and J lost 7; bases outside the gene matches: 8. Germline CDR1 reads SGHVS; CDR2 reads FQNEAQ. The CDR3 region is CASSLRAGGGQPQHF. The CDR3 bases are TGTGCCAGCAGCTTAAGGGCAGGGGGAGGACAGCCCCAGCATTTT.

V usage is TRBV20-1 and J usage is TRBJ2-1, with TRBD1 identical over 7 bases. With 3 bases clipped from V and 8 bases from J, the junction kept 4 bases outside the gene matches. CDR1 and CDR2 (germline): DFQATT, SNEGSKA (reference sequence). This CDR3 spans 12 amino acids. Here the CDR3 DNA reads TGCAGTGCTAGTCTCGGACAGGATGAGCAGTTCTTC. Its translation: CSASLGQDEQFF.

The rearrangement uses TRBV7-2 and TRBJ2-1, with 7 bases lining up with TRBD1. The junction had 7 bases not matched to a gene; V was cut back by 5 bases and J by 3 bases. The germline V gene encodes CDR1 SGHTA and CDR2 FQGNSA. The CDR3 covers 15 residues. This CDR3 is CASSAQGQLYNEQFF. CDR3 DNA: TGTGCCAGCAGCGCCCAGGGACAGCTCTACAATGAGCAGTTCTTC.

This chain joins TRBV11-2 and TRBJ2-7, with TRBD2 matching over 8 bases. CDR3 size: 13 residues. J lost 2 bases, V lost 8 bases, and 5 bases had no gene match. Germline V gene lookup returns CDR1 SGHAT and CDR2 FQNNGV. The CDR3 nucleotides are TGTGCCAGCTCCGGGACTAGAACCTACGAGCAGTACTTC. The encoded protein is CASSGTRTYEQYF.

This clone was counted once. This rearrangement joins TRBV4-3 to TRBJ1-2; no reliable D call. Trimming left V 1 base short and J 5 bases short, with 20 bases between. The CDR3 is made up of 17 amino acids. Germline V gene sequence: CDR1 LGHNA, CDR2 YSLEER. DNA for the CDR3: TGCGCCAGCAGCCAAGCCAGATTCAGCGCTTCGGGGTATGGCTACACCTTC. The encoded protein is CASSQARFSASGYGYTF.

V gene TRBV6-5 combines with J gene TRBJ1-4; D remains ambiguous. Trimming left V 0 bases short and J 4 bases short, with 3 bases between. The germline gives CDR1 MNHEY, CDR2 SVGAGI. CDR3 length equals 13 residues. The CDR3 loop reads CASSYSLNEKLFF. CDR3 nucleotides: TGTGCCAGCAGTTACTCCCTTAATGAAAAACTGTTTTTT.

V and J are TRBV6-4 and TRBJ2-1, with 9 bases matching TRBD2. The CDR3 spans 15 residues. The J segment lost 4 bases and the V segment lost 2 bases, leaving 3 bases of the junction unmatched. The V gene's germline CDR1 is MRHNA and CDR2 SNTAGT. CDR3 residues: CASSDGSGGYNEQFF. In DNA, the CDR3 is TGTGCCAGCAGTGACGGTAGCGGGGGATACAATGAGCAGTTCTTC.

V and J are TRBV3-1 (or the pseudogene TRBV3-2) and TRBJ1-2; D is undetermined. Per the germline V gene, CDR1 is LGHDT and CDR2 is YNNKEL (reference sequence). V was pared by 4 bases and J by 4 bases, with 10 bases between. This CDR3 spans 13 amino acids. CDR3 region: CASSLSEAYGYTF. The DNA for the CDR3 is TGTGCCAGCAGCCTGAGCGAGGCCTATGGCTACACCTTC.

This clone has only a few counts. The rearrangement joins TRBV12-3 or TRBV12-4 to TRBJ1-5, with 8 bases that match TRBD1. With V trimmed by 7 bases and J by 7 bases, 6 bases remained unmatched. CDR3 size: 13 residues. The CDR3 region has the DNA TGTGCCAGCACTCGGACAGGGACGCAGCCCCAGCATTTT. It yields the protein CASTRTGTQPQHF.

This CDR3 is CASSYPQTGRSNQPQHF. The CDR3 DNA follows: TGTGCCAGCAGTTACCCCCAGACAGGGCGAAGCAATCAGCCCCAGCATTTT. The chain couples TRBV6-9 to TRBJ1-5, with 7 bases aligning to TRBD1. In germline, CDR1 is MNHGY, CDR2 SVAAGI. With V trimmed by 3 bases and J by 1 base, 9 bases remained unmatched. The CDR3 runs 17 residues.

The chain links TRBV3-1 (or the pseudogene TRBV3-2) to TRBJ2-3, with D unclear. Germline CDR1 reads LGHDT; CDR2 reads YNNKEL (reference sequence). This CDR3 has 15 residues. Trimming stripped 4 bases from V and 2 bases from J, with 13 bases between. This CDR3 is CASSPSHAFTDTQYF. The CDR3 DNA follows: TGTGCCAGCAGCCCCAGTCATGCCTTCACAGATACGCAGTATTTT.

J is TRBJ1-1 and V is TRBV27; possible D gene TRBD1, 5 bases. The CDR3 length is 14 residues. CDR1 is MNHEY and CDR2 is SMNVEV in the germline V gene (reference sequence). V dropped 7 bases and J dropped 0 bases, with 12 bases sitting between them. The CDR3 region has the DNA TGTGCCAGCACTAGGACACACATGAACACTGAAGCTTTCTTT. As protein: CASTRTHMNTEAFF.

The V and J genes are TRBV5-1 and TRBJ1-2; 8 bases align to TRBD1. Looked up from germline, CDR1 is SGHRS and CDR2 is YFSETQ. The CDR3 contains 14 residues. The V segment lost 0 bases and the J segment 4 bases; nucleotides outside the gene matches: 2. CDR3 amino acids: CASSLDRGAYGYTF. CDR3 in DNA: TGCGCCAGCAGCTTGGACAGGGGGGCCTATGGCTACACCTTC.

This chain's CDR3 is CAWRWGPRARTF. In nucleotides, the CDR3 is TGTGCCTGGAGGTGGGGGCCCAGGGCGCGCACCTTC. The chain recombines TRBV30 with TRBJ1-2; TRBD1 might be the D (6 bases). Per the germline V gene, CDR1 is GTSNPN and CDR2 is SVGIG (reference sequence). CDR3 length: 12 amino acids. The V and J ends lost 3 bases and 13 bases respectively, with 18 bases between them.

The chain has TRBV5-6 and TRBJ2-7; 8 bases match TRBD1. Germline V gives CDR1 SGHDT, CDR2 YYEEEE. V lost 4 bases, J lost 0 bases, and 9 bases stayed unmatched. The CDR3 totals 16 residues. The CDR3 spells CASSPRGPRSSYEQYF. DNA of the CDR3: TGTGCCAGCAGCCCCAGGGGGCCTAGGAGCTCCTACGAGCAGTACTTC.

CDR3 DNA sequence: TGTGCCAGCGATGACACGATGGAGACCCAGTACTTC. This gives the protein CASDDTMETQYF. The V gene is TRBV2, the J gene TRBJ2-5, with D uncertain. The V gene's germline CDR1 is SNHLY and CDR2 FYNNEI. This CDR3 comprises 12 residues. Trimming took 8 bases from V and 5 from J, leaving 12 bases between them.

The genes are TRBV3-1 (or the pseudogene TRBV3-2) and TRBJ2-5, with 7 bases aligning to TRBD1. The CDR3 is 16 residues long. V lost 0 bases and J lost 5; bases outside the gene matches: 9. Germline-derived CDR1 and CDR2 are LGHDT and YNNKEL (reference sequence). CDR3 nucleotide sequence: TGTGCCAGCAGCCAAGATTTGGTGGGACAGAGGGAGACCCAGTACTTC. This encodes CASSQDLVGQRETQYF.